One and the same sample provided the 28 T cell receptor beta chains below, sequenced in a study of long-term antiretroviral therapy in people with HIV. At survey level, the immunoSEQ assay was run in its v3.0 version. Sequencing used immunoSEQ multiplex PCR; TCRdb keeps in-frame clones, though not all of them. The sample records 15,000 to 20,000 clones, 79% being singletons. This material consisted of unsorted PBMCs, taken at the start of antiretroviral therapy, before treatment. Every receptor here comes from a man aged 18 to 29 with HIV.

The V call is TRBV18, the J call TRBJ2-7; D possibly uses TRBD1 or TRBD2 (5 bases each). Trimming cost V 4 bases and J 4 bases, with 17 bases left between them. Germline lookup yields CDR1 KGHSH and CDR2 LQKENI. This CDR3 spans 15 amino acids. CDR3 residues: CASSLNRDRLYEQYF. The CDR3 DNA follows: TGTGCCAGCTCACTCAACCGGGACCGATTATACGAGCAGTACTTC.

The chain has TRBV19 and TRBJ2-7; 7 bases align to TRBD1. Germline V CDR1 and CDR2: LNHDA, SQIVND (reference sequence). The ends lost 0 bases at V and 6 bases at J; junction bases unmatched: 11. This CDR3 comprises 16 residues. The CDR3 DNA is TGTGCCAGTAGTATAGAAAAGGGGGCGACCTCTACCGAGCAGTACTTC. Translation: CASSIEKGATSTEQYF. The whole variable domain, remainder taken from reference TRBV19 and TRBJ2-7, is DGGITQSPKYLFRKEGQNVTLSCEQNLNHDAMYWYRQDPGQGLRLIYYSQIVNDFQKGDIAEGYSVSREKKESFPLTVTSAQKNPTAFYLCASSIEKGATSTEQYFGPGTRLTVT.

The chain combines TRBV2 with TRBJ1-2; 8 bases fit TRBD1. Germline CDR1 SNHLY, CDR2 FYNNEI. CDR3 length equals 14 residues. The junction had 7 bases not matched to a gene; V was cut back by 6 bases and J by 4 bases. The CDR3: CASRPGQDIYGYTF. CDR3 in DNA: TGTGCCAGCAGACCGGGACAGGATATCTATGGCTACACCTTC. The whole variable domain, filled in from reference TRBV2 and TRBJ1-2, reads EPEVTQTPSHQVTQMGQEVILRCVPISNHLYFYWYRQILGQKVEFLVSFYNNEISEKSEIFDDQFSVERPDGSNFTLKIRSTKLEDSAMYFCASRPGQDIYGYTFGSGTRLTVV.

The CDR3 DNA is TGTGCCAGCAGCCCGCGGGAGGGAGGAACTGAAGCTTTCTTT. This codes for CASSPREGGTEAFF. V usage is TRBV7-8 and J usage is TRBJ1-1, with D unclear. Deletions cut 5 bases from V and 5 bases from J, with 15 bases between. This CDR3 region has 14 residues. Germline-derived CDR1 and CDR2 are SGHVS and FQNEAQ.

The chain joins TRBV6-6 to TRBJ2-7, with a possible D match to TRBD1 (5 bases). Trimming left V 7 bases short and J 3 bases short, with 16 bases between. This CDR3 has 14 amino acids. Germline CDR1 and CDR2: MNHNY and SVGAGI (reference sequence). In nucleotides, the CDR3 is TGTGCCAGCACCAGGGTCCCCAGCGTCTACGAGCAGTACTTC. This translates into CASTRVPSVYEQYF.

The rearrangement uses TRBV9 and TRBJ2-1; D is perhaps TRBD2 (6 bases). This CDR3 has 15 amino acids. With 4 bases removed from V and 7 bases from J, the gap between germline ends came to 18 bases. Germline V gives CDR1 SGDLS, CDR2 YYNGEE. CDR3 sequence: CASSPQSTSPNEQFF. For the CDR3, the DNA is TGTGCCAGCAGCCCCCAATCTACTAGCCCAAATGAGCAGTTCTTC.

This clone was seen only once. The chain combines TRBV29-1 with TRBJ2-5; D is ambiguous. V lost 4 bases and J lost 2, with 20 bases in between. The CDR3 is 16 amino acids. The germline gives CDR1 SQVTM, CDR2 ANQGSEA. As DNA, the CDR3 is TGCAGCGTTGCCGCACCGGTCCTTAGTCGTCAAGAGACCCAGTACTTC. It encodes CSVAAPVLSRQETQYF.

V is TRBV29-1 and J is TRBJ1-1; D unclear. V was cut by 6 bases and J by 1 base, with 18 bases left in between. CDR1 and CDR2 (germline): SQVTM, ANQGSEA. The CDR3 loop spans 15 amino acids. The CDR3 sequence: CSVGFGFRENTEAFF. CDR3 coding DNA: TGCAGCGTGGGGTTCGGCTTCAGAGAGAACACTGAAGCTTTCTTT.

The genes are TRBV25-1 and TRBJ2-2; TRBD1 or TRBD2 may be the D gene (5 bases each). Trimming pared 5 bases from V and 6 bases from J, leaving 22 bases between. The CDR3 has 17 residues. The germline V gene has CDR1 MGHDK and CDR2 SYGVNS. CDR3 amino acids: CASSTRPGTGRAGELFF. Written as DNA, the CDR3 is TGTGCCAGCAGTACACGCCCTGGGACCGGAAGGGCCGGGGAGCTGTTTTTT.

As concerns this clone: Distinct nucleotide sequences in the sample also encode this CDR3. The genes are TRBV11-2 and TRBJ2-7; D not resolved. The germline V and J ends were trimmed by 1 base and 0 bases, with 7 bases remaining between them. CDR1 is SGHAT, CDR2 FQNNGV, per germline. The CDR3 extends over 14 amino acids. The CDR3 region has the DNA TGTGCCAGCAGCTTAGCGTATACCTCCTACGAGCAGTACTTC. Protein product: CASSLAYTSYEQYF.

This clone is labeled as medium-sized. This chain connects TRBV7-6 to TRBJ2-7, with no clear D. The CDR3 extends over 14 amino acids. V was shortened by 5 bases and J by 4 bases, with 15 bases between the two germline ends. CDR1 is SGHVS and CDR2 is FNYEAQ in the germline V gene. The CDR3 nucleotides are TGTGCCAGCAGCCCAGAGCCCCAGATTTACGAGCAGTACTTC. The encoded protein is CASSPEPQIYEQYF.

The V and J genes are TRBV9 and TRBJ2-3; the D gene is possibly TRBD1 (6 bases). The ends were cut back, 1 base at V and 2 bases at J, with 20 bases in the middle. The length of the CDR3 is 18 residues. Germline CDR1 is SGDLS and CDR2 is YYNGEE. DNA for the CDR3: TGTGCCAGCAGCGTACCTAGACCGCCGGGACACCTCACAGATACGCAGTATTTT. This sequence encodes CASSVPRPPGHLTDTQYF. Filled out from reference TRBV9 and TRBJ2-3, the complete variable domain reads DSGVTQTPKHLITATGQRVTLRCSPRSGDLSVYWYQQSLDQGLQFLIQYYNGEERAKGNILERFSAQQFPDLHSELNLSSLELGDSALYFCASSVPRPPGHLTDTQYFGPGTRLTVL.

The chain has TRBV18 and TRBJ2-1, with 7 bases matching TRBD2. The junction had 0 bases not matched to a gene; V was cut back by 5 bases and J by 5 bases. The CDR3 consists of 12 residues. Germline V CDR1 and CDR2: KGHSH, LQKENI. The CDR3 region is CASSGLDNEQFF. CDR3 coding DNA: TGTGCCAGCTCAGGACTAGACAATGAGCAGTTCTTC.

This clone showed up just a few times. The V and J genes are TRBV28 and TRBJ1-5; 10 nucleotides align to TRBD1. The CDR3 is 17 amino acids. CDR1 and CDR2 (germline): MDHEN, SYDVKM. V dropped 5 bases and J dropped 6; count of bases not matched to a gene: 13. In DNA, the CDR3 is TGTGCCAGCAGTCTCTTCGCAGGGGACAGGGGAGTTCAGCCCCAGCATTTT. As protein: CASSLFAGDRGVQPQHF. Full variable domain (outside the CDR3, taken from reference TRBV28 and TRBJ1-5): DVKVTQSSRYLVKRTGEKVFLECVQDMDHENMFWYRQDPGLGLRLIYFSYDVKMKEKGDIPEGYSVSREKKERFSLILESASTNQTSMYLCASSLFAGDRGVQPQHFGDGTRLSIL.

The gene calls are TRBV28 and TRBJ2-7; D might be TRBD1 or TRBD2, each matching 5 bases. The ends were cut back, 3 bases at V and 0 bases at J, with 9 bases in the middle. The CDR3 extends over 14 amino acids. CDR1 MDHEN and CDR2 SYDVKM come from the germline V gene. CDR3 in DNA: TGTGCCAGCAGTTTGACGGGGCTCTCCTACGAGCAGTACTTC. Residues: CASSLTGLSYEQYF.

The J gene is TRBJ2-7, the V gene TRBV9; 9 bases fit TRBD1. This CDR3 is built from 14 residues. The trim removed 4 bases at V and 2 bases at J, leaving 4 bases unmatched. Germline V gene data show CDR1 as SGDLS and CDR2 as YYNGEE. The CDR3 here is CASSTGTGPYEQYF. The CDR3 bases are TGTGCCAGCAGCACCGGGACAGGGCCCTACGAGCAGTACTTC. The full variable domain, in which reference TRBV9 and TRBJ2-7 provide the parts outside the CDR3, is DSGVTQTPKHLITATGQRVTLRCSPRSGDLSVYWYQQSLDQGLQFLIQYYNGEERAKGNILERFSAQQFPDLHSELNLSSLELGDSALYFCASSTGTGPYEQYFGPGTRLTVT.

The V and J genes are TRBV5-6 and TRBJ2-7, with 8 bases fitting TRBD1. Germline lookup yields CDR1 SGHDT and CDR2 YYEEEE. The length of the CDR3 is 14 residues. V shed 5 bases and J 0 bases; nucleotides not matched to a gene: 4. CDR3 sequence: CASRNRGVSYEQYF. DNA of the CDR3: TGTGCCAGCAGAAACAGGGGGGTCTCCTACGAGCAGTACTTC.

The CDR3, as DNA: TGTGCCAGCAGCTTAGAGCGGGGTTGGGCCCAGCATTTT. Translating it yields CASSLERGWAQHF. V is TRBV11-2 and J is TRBJ1-5; D gene uncertain. The length of the CDR3 is 13 residues. Looked up from germline, CDR1 is SGHAT and CDR2 is FQNNGV. Deletions cut 0 bases from V and 11 bases from J, with 11 bases between.

J is TRBJ1-2 and V is TRBV28; 8 bases are a match to TRBD1. The J segment lost 8 bases and the V segment lost 2 bases, leaving 4 bases of the junction unmatched. There are 13 residues in the CDR3. Per the germline V gene, CDR1 is MDHEN and CDR2 is SYDVKM. CDR3 residues: CASSLRTGRGYTF. Written as DNA, the CDR3 is TGTGCCAGCAGTTTACGGACAGGGCGAGGCTACACCTTC.

The rearrangement uses TRBV9 and TRBJ2-3; 10 nucleotides match TRBD2. Germline V lookup: CDR1 SGDLS, CDR2 YYNGEE. Trimming at V came to 0 bases and at J to 6 bases, leaving 4 bases not matched to a gene. CDR3 size: 15 residues. CDR3 DNA: TGTGCCAGCAGCGTAGCTAGCGGGAGTCCCGATACGCAGTATTTT. It codes for CASSVASGSPDTQYF.

This clone was picked up one time. The rearrangement uses TRBV5-5 and TRBJ2-3, with TRBD2 matching over 10 bases. Looked up from germline, CDR1 is SGHKS and CDR2 is YYEKEE (reference sequence). V lost 2 bases and J lost 5; bases outside the gene matches: 11. This CDR3 comprises 17 residues. The CDR3 bases are TGTGCCAGCAGCTTTGACAAGAGCGGGAGGGCCGGAGATACGCAGTATTTT. This gives the protein CASSFDKSGRAGDTQYF.

This clone was found a few times. The rearrangement joins TRBV28 to TRBJ1-5; maybe TRBD1 (6 bases). Germline-derived CDR1 and CDR2 are MDHEN and SYDVKM. V was trimmed by 2 bases and J by 3 bases, leaving 8 bases between them. This CDR3 region has 14 residues. For the CDR3, the DNA is TGTGCCAGCAGTTTACACAGGGACAATCAGCCCCAGCATTTT. The encoded protein is CASSLHRDNQPQHF.

The CDR3 DNA reads TGTGCCAGCAGTCCCCGGGGGGCGCGACTTGAAAAACTGTTTTTT. It encodes CASSPRGARLEKLFF. The chain couples TRBV27 to TRBJ1-4; D possibly corresponds to TRBD1 (6 bases). Germline values: CDR1 MNHEY, CDR2 SMNVEV (reference sequence). Trimming took off 5 bases at V and 7 bases at J, with 17 bases between the two ends. The CDR3 extends over 15 amino acids. Variable domain in full (rest from reference TRBV27 and TRBJ1-4): EAQVTQNPRYLITVTGKKLTVTCSQNMNHEYMSWYRQDPGLGLRQIYYSMNVEVTDKGDVPEGYKVSRKEKRNFPLILESPSPNQTSLYFCASSPRGARLEKLFFGSGTQLSVL.

The chain recombines TRBV6-6 with TRBJ1-1; TRBD1 might be the D (6 bases). The germline CDR1 and CDR2 sequences are MNHNY and SVGAGI (reference sequence). Trimming took off 6 bases at V and 8 bases at J, with 16 bases between the two ends. CDR3 length equals 13 residues. The CDR3: CASRRGGTTEAFF. The CDR3 coding sequence is TGTGCCAGCAGAAGGGGGGGAACTACAGAAGCTTTCTTT.

V usage is TRBV7-9 and J usage is TRBJ2-7; the D gene is possibly TRBD1 (7 bases). V was pared by 2 bases and J by 4 bases, with 9 bases between. The germline V gene has CDR1 SEHNR and CDR2 FQNEAQ (reference sequence). This CDR3 contains 13 residues. The CDR3: CASSLPGGYEQYF. Here the CDR3 DNA reads TGTGCCAGCAGCTTACCAGGGGGGTACGAGCAGTACTTC.

This chain connects TRBV27 to TRBJ2-1; no firm D call. The CDR3 runs to 13 residues. The V gene's germline CDR1 is MNHEY and CDR2 SMNVEV (reference sequence). Trimming stripped 6 bases from V and 3 bases from J, with 9 bases between. As DNA, the CDR3 is TGTGCCAGCAGCCTACTTGGCTACAATGAGCAGTTCTTC. This translates into CASSLLGYNEQFF.

This clone counts as medium-sized. The V and J genes are TRBV29-1 and TRBJ2-7; D may correspond to TRBD1 or TRBD2 (5 bases each). V was trimmed by 6 bases and J by 1 base, leaving 16 bases between them. CDR1 and CDR2 from the germline V gene are SQVTM and ANQGSEA. The CDR3 runs 14 residues. The CDR3 DNA reads TGCAGCGTCCCCGGGACCTGGGGGTCCTACGAGCAGTACTTC. Its translation is CSVPGTWGSYEQYF.

The chain couples TRBV11-2 to TRBJ2-7, with D possibly called TRBD1 or TRBD2 (5 bases each). The CDR3 has 15 residues. Germline V gene lookup returns CDR1 SGHAT and CDR2 FQNNGV. V lost 4 bases and J lost 4, with 17 bases in between. The CDR3 sequence: CASSSVTGREYEQYF. CDR3 coding DNA: TGTGCCAGCAGCTCAGTTACAGGCAGGGAGTACGAGCAGTACTTC.